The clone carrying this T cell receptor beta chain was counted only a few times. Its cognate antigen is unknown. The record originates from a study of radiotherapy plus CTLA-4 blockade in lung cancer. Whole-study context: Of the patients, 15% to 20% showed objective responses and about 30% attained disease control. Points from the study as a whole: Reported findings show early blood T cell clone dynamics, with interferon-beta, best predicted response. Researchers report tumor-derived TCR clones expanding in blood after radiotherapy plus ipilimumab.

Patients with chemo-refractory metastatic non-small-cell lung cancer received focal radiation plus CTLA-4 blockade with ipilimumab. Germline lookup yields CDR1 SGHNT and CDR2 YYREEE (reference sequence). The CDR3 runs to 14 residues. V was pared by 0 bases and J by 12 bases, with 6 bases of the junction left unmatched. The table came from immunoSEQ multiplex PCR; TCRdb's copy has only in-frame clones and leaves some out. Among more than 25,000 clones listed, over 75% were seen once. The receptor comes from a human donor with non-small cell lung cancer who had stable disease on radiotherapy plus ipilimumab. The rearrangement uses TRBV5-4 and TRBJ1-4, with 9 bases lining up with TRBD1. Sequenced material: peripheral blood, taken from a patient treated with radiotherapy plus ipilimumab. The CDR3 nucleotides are TGTGCCAGCAGCTTGGAACAGGGGGCAACGGAACTGTTTTTT. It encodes CASSLEQGATELFF.